Listed here are 14 T cell receptor beta chains from one sample, sequenced in a study of technical replicates of blood from a few donors. This table comes from immunoSEQ multiplex PCR, and its TCRdb copy is limited to in-frame clones, with some not included. The repertoire holds more than 65,000 clones, with about 90% as singletons. Sequenced input: PBMCs. The receptor source for this set is a human donor in good health. Some clones in this sample may be carry-over from other donors' samples.

The CDR3 loop is CASSEAAGRDIQYF. CDR3 coding DNA: TGTGCCAGCAGCGAAGCCGCAGGGAGGGACATTCAGTACTTC. The chain links TRBV7-2 to TRBJ2-4; 7 positions agree with TRBD2. The CDR3 consists of 14 residues. J gave up 8 bases and V 5 bases, and 9 bases lay outside the gene matches. Germline values: CDR1 SGHTA, CDR2 FQGNSA.

In nucleotides, the CDR3 is TGTGCCAGCAGCCGGGGTTACAATGAGCAGTTCTTC. Its protein product is CASSRGYNEQFF. V gene TRBV7-3 combines with J gene TRBJ2-1, with D tentatively TRBD2 (5 bases). The V end was cut by 5 bases, the J end by 4 bases, with 6 bases between. This CDR3 spans 12 amino acids. Per the germline V gene, CDR1 is SGHTA and CDR2 is FQGTGA.

The rearrangement joins TRBV18 to TRBJ2-7, with D maybe TRBD1 (5 bases). The germline CDR1 and CDR2 sequences are KGHSH and LQKENI. The CDR3 covers 14 residues. Trimming left V 3 bases short and J 2 bases short, with 11 bases between. Here the CDR3 reads CASSPQGLTYEQYF. For the CDR3, the DNA is TGTGCCAGCTCACCCCAGGGTCTCACCTACGAGCAGTACTTC. Based on the CDR3 plus reference TRBV18 and TRBJ2-7, the full variable domain is NAGVMQNPRHLVRRRGQEARLRCSPMKGHSHVYWYRQLPEEGLKFMVYLQKENIIDESGMPKERFSAEFPKEGPSILRIQQVVRGDSAAYFCASSPQGLTYEQYFGPGTRLTVT.

This chain connects TRBV19 to TRBJ1-2; 7 bases agree with TRBD1. In germline, CDR1 is LNHDA, CDR2 SQIVND (reference sequence). This CDR3 contains 14 residues. The trim removed 1 base at V and 4 bases at J, leaving 3 bases unmatched. The CDR3: CASSIVGQPYGYTF. The CDR3 coding sequence is TGTGCCAGTAGTATAGTGGGACAGCCCTATGGCTACACCTTC.

V gene TRBV15 combines with J gene TRBJ1-2; the D is unclear. Germline V lookup: CDR1 LNHNV, CDR2 YYDKDF (reference sequence). Trimming took 0 bases from V and 6 from J, leaving 20 bases between them. The CDR3 is 17 residues long. CDR3 loop: CATSREFSAGDLHGYTF. In nucleotides, the CDR3 is TGTGCCACCAGCAGAGAATTCTCCGCCGGGGATCTTCATGGCTACACCTTC. The full variable domain, completed using reference TRBV15 and TRBJ1-2, is DAMVIQNPRYQVTQFGKPVTLSCSQTLNHNVMYWYQQKSSQAPKLLFHYYDKDFNNEADTPDNFQSRRPNTSFCFLDIRSPGLGDTAMYLCATSREFSAGDLHGYTFGSGTRLTVV.

The rearrangement links TRBV29-1 to TRBJ2-3; TRBD2 matches 7 bases. The J segment lost 1 base and the V segment lost 4 bases, leaving 8 bases of the junction unmatched. This CDR3 is 15 amino acids long. Germline CDR1 SQVTM, CDR2 ANQGSEA. Here the CDR3 DNA reads TGCAGCGTTGTTTGGGGGAGGGGACGCACAGATACGCAGTATTTT. It is translated as CSVVWGRGRTDTQYF.

The chain combines TRBV2 with TRBJ2-7; 8 bases align to TRBD1. The germline V gene encodes CDR1 SNHLY and CDR2 FYNNEI. V lost 7 bases, J lost 3 bases, and 11 bases stayed unmatched. This CDR3 region has 15 residues. The CDR3 is CASTPRTGTDYEQYF. In DNA, the CDR3 is TGTGCCAGCACACCAAGGACAGGGACAGACTACGAGCAGTACTTC.

The J gene is TRBJ1-5, the V gene TRBV6-9; TRBD1 might be the D (6 bases). The CDR3 contains 16 residues. Germline V gene sequence: CDR1 MNHGY, CDR2 SVAAGI. V lost 5 bases, J lost 2 bases, and 16 bases lay in between. DNA for the CDR3: TGTGCCAGCAGTGAATCGGGGGGCGACGGCAATCAGCCCCAGCATTTT. Translation gives CASSESGGDGNQPQHF.

The gene calls are TRBV5-8 and TRBJ1-3; D is ambiguous. V lost 0 bases, J lost 6 bases, and 13 bases lay in between. CDR1 is SGHTS, CDR2 YDEGEE, per germline. The CDR3 consists of 15 residues. The CDR3 nucleotides read TGTGCCAGCAGCTTGGGAACCGCGGCCACAAACACCATATATTTT. Protein product: CASSLGTAATNTIYF.

Notes on this clone: The junction departs from the called germline gene at one end, perhaps through a read error. The chain has TRBV6-5 and TRBJ1-2; D ambiguous. The germline gives CDR1 MNHEY, CDR2 SVGAGI. The CDR3 is 14 amino acids. For the CDR3, the DNA is TGTGCCGGCAGCCAAACGGGGTTTTTTGGAGGCTACACCTTC. This encodes CAGSQTGFFGGYTF.

V is TRBV5-1 and J is TRBJ2-7, with TRBD2 identical over 8 bases. V trimming: 2 bases; J trimming: 3 bases; junction bases outside the gene matches: 1. The CDR3 loop spans 13 amino acids. Per germline, CDR1 SGHRS and CDR2 YFSETQ. The CDR3 sequence: CASSLAGVYEQYF. The DNA of the CDR3 is TGCGCCAGCAGCTTAGCGGGAGTCTACGAGCAGTACTTC.

This chain joins TRBV7-9 and TRBJ2-1, with TRBD2 as a possible D gene (6 bases). Germline V gene data show CDR1 as SEHNR and CDR2 as FQNEAQ (reference sequence). The CDR3 sequence is 14 residues long. The V end lost 0 bases, the J end lost 7 bases, and 10 bases lay between the germline ends. The CDR3, as DNA: TGTGCCAGCAGCTTAGCGGGGAGGATGAATGAGCAGTTCTTC. Protein sequence: CASSLAGRMNEQFF. The variable domain in full, completed from reference TRBV7-9 and TRBJ2-1, reads DTGVSQNPRHKITKRGQNVTFRCDPISEHNRLYWYRQTLGQGPEFLTYFQNEAQLEKSRLLSDRFSAERPKGSFSTLEIQRTEQGDSAMYLCASSLAGRMNEQFFGPGTRLTVL.

The CDR3 reads CASSYSGQIYNSPLHF. The CDR3 coding sequence is TGTGCCAGCAGTTACTCGGGACAAATCTATAATTCACCCCTCCACTTT. The gene calls are TRBV6-5 and TRBJ1-6; TRBD1 is a possible D gene (6 bases). Germline V gene lookup returns CDR1 MNHEY and CDR2 SVGAGI. CDR3 length: 16 residues. V was shortened by 0 bases and J by 3 bases, with 9 bases between the two germline ends.

The chain employs TRBV5-1 and TRBJ2-1; D might be TRBD2 (6 bases). Trimming took off 4 bases at V and 8 bases at J, with 22 bases between the two ends. The CDR3 extends over 16 amino acids. Germline values: CDR1 SGHRS, CDR2 YFSETQ. The CDR3 DNA sequence: TGCGCCAGCAGCCCGGAGGGGAGGCTTCGGGTCGATGAGCAGTTCTTC. It encodes CASSPEGRLRVDEQFF.